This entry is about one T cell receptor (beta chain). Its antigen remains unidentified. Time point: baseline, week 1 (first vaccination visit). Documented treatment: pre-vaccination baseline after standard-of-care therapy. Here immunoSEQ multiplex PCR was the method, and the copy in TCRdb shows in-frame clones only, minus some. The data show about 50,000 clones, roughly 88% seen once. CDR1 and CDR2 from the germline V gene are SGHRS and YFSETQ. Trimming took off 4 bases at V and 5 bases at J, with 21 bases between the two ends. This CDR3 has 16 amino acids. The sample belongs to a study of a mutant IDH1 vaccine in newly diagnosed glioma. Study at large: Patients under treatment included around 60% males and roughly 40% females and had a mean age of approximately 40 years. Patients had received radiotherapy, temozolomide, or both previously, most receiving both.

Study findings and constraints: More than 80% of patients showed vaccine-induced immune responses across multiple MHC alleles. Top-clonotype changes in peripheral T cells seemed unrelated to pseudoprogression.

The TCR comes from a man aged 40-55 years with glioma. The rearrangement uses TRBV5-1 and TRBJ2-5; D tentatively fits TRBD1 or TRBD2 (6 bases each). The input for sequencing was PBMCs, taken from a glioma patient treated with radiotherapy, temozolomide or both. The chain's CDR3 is CASSNSGSGATETQYF. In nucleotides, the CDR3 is TGCGCCAGCAGCAACTCCGGGTCGGGGGCTACGGAGACCCAGTACTTC.